This T cell receptor (beta chain) came from a study of T cell changes during pregnancy in multiple sclerosis. V was shortened by 2 bases and J by 0 bases, with 4 bases between the two germline ends. The CDR3 spans 13 residues. Germline V CDR1 and CDR2: KGHSH, LQKENI. The method was immunoSEQ multiplex PCR; TCRdb's version includes in-frame clones alone and lacks a portion of them. The sample yields around 52,000 clones, over 80% seen once. The sequence came from a female donor in good health, enrolled as a control in a pregnancy study. V usage is TRBV18 and J usage is TRBJ1-1; D unresolved. The source material was CD4+ T cells from peripheral blood mononuclear cells, sampled after pregnancy. CDR3 protein: CASSPEMNTEAFF. The CDR3 DNA reads as TGTGCCAGCTCACCAGAGATGAACACTGAAGCTTTCTTT.